These 8 T cell receptor beta chains originate from one sample sequenced in a study of CD8 T cells in Susac syndrome. It was with random hexamers that about 0.45 to 1 ug RNA was reverse transcribed. MiXCR was run by TCRdb on the immunoSEQ multiplex PCR reads, yielding one entry per CDR3 protein. The sample records fewer than 200,000 distinct CDR3 sequences, 85% to 95% being singletons. Sequencing used CD4+ T cells from PBMCs. All receptors come from a human donor in good health.

The chain has TRBV29-1 and TRBJ2-1; perhaps TRBD2 as D (7 bases). The CDR3 spans 14 residues. V was trimmed by 4 bases and J by 2 bases, leaving 12 bases between them. Germline loops: CDR1 SQVTM, CDR2 ANQGSEA. For the CDR3, the DNA is TGCAGCGTTGTACGGGGGGCACCCTACAATGAGCAGTTCTTC. Encoded protein: CSVVRGAPYNEQFF.

The rearrangement links TRBV27 to TRBJ2-1; D gene unclear. Germline CDR1 and CDR2: MNHEY and SMNVEV (reference sequence). The CDR3 runs to 14 residues. V was trimmed by 5 bases and J by 4 bases, leaving 12 bases between them. CDR3 loop: CASSPPRPYNEQFF. CDR3 sequence (DNA): TGTGCCAGCAGTCCACCAAGACCTTACAATGAGCAGTTCTTC.

This chain links TRBV28 with TRBJ1-2; TRBD1 matches 7 bases. The CDR3 extends over 15 amino acids. Unmatched junction bases numbered 7, after V lost 2 bases and J lost 4 bases. The V gene's germline CDR1 is MDHEN and CDR2 SYDVKM. The CDR3 DNA sequence: TGTGCCAGCAGTTTAGAGGGGGCTCGCTCCTATGGCTACACCTTC. This encodes CASSLEGARSYGYTF.

V is TRBV5-1 and J is TRBJ2-5, with 13 bases fitting TRBD2. CDR1 and CDR2 (germline): SGHRS, YFSETQ. With 4 bases clipped from V and 4 bases from J, the junction kept 7 bases outside the gene matches. The CDR3 is 16 residues long. The CDR3 bases are TGCGCCAGCAGCGAACTAGCGGGGGGGCCCGGAGAGACCCAGTACTTC. Amino acids: CASSELAGGPGETQYF.

This chain joins TRBV19 and TRBJ2-5, with D unclear. V was trimmed by 5 bases and J by 0 bases, leaving 10 bases between them. Germline-derived CDR1 and CDR2 are LNHDA and SQIVND (reference sequence). The CDR3 is made up of 14 amino acids. The CDR3 nucleotides are TGTGCCAGTAGTCGGCCCGGGTACCAAGAGACCCAGTACTTC. This codes for CASSRPGYQETQYF.

The V call is TRBV20-1, the J call TRBJ1-2, with a possible D match to TRBD1 (5 bases). CDR1 and CDR2 from the germline V gene are DFQATT and SNEGSKA (reference sequence). Trimming took 5 bases from V and 8 from J, leaving 9 bases between them. The CDR3 consists of 10 residues. The CDR3 coding sequence is TGCAGTGCTGGACATCCCGGCTACACCTTC. This codes for CSAGHPGYTF.

This chain joins TRBV25-1 and TRBJ2-1, with 8 nucleotides matching TRBD2. This CDR3 comprises 15 residues. Per germline, CDR1 MGHDK and CDR2 SYGVNS. V gave up 3 bases and J gave up 4 bases; unmatched junction bases: 5. CDR3 in DNA: TGTGCCAGCAGTGAGCGGGGGGCGCGATACAATGAGCAGTTCTTC. The encoded protein is CASSERGARYNEQFF.

The rearrangement joins TRBV3-1 to TRBJ1-5; D uncertain. V lost 4 bases and J lost 3, with 10 bases in between. This CDR3 is built from 14 residues. Per the germline V gene, CDR1 is LGHDT and CDR2 is YNNKEL (reference sequence). The CDR3 reads CASSLNGVNQPQHF. The DNA for the CDR3 is TGTGCCAGCAGCCTGAACGGGGTCAATCAGCCCCAGCATTTT.